This T cell receptor (beta chain) emerged from a study of metastatic and nonmetastatic thyroid tumors. Study at large: Repertoires of blood and of tissue (tumor or nodule) from malignant and benign thyroid patients were compared. Study-wide results and limits: In blood and tumor, TCR beta diversity was reportedly significantly higher in malignant thyroid tumors than in benign nodules.

Turning to this clone: Its antigen is not identified. Sequence at one end of the junction differs from germline and may be a read error.

Per the study methods: What underpinned the distant-metastasis classifier for papillary thyroid cancer was the set of CDR3 differences across clinicopathological groups. TCRdb recomputed clones from the PCR reads via MiXCR. In this record, the V and J calls reflect TCRdb's handling and not the investigators' own analysis. Among about 92,000 clones listed, 15% were seen once. Every patient was untreated before thyroid surgery. The material sequenced was blood. The sequence came from a female donor with papillary thyroid cancer or a benign thyroid nodule (not recorded which). Some clones in this sample may be carry-over from other donors' samples.

The CDR3 DNA follows: TGCGCCAACAGCAAACCCACCGGGACTAGCGGGGGGGCCTACGAGCAGTACTTC. This sequence encodes CANSKPTGTSGGAYEQYF. The gene calls are TRBV4-1 and TRBJ2-7; 16 bases are shared with TRBD2. Germline-derived CDR1 and CDR2 are MGHRA and YSYEKL. CDR3 length: 18 residues.